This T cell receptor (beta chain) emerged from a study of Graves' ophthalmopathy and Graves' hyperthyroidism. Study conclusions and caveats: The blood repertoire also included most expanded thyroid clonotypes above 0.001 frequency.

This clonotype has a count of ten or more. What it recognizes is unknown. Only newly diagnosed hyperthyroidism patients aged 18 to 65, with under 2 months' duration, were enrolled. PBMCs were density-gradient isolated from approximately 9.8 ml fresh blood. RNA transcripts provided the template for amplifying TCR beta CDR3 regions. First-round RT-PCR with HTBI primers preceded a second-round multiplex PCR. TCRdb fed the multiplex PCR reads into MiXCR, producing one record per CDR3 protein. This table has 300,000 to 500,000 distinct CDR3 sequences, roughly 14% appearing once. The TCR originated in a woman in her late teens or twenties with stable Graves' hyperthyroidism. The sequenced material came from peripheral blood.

CDR3 protein: CASSAGARDTEAFF. CDR3 in DNA: TGTGCCAGTAGTGCAGGGGCAAGGGACACTGAAGCTTTCTTT. J is TRBJ1-1 and V is TRBV19; tentatively, D is TRBD1 (6 bases). The CDR3 loop spans 14 amino acids. The V end lost 5 bases, the J end lost 3 bases, and 13 bases lay between the germline ends. CDR1 and CDR2 from the germline V gene are LNHDA and SQIVND (reference sequence).